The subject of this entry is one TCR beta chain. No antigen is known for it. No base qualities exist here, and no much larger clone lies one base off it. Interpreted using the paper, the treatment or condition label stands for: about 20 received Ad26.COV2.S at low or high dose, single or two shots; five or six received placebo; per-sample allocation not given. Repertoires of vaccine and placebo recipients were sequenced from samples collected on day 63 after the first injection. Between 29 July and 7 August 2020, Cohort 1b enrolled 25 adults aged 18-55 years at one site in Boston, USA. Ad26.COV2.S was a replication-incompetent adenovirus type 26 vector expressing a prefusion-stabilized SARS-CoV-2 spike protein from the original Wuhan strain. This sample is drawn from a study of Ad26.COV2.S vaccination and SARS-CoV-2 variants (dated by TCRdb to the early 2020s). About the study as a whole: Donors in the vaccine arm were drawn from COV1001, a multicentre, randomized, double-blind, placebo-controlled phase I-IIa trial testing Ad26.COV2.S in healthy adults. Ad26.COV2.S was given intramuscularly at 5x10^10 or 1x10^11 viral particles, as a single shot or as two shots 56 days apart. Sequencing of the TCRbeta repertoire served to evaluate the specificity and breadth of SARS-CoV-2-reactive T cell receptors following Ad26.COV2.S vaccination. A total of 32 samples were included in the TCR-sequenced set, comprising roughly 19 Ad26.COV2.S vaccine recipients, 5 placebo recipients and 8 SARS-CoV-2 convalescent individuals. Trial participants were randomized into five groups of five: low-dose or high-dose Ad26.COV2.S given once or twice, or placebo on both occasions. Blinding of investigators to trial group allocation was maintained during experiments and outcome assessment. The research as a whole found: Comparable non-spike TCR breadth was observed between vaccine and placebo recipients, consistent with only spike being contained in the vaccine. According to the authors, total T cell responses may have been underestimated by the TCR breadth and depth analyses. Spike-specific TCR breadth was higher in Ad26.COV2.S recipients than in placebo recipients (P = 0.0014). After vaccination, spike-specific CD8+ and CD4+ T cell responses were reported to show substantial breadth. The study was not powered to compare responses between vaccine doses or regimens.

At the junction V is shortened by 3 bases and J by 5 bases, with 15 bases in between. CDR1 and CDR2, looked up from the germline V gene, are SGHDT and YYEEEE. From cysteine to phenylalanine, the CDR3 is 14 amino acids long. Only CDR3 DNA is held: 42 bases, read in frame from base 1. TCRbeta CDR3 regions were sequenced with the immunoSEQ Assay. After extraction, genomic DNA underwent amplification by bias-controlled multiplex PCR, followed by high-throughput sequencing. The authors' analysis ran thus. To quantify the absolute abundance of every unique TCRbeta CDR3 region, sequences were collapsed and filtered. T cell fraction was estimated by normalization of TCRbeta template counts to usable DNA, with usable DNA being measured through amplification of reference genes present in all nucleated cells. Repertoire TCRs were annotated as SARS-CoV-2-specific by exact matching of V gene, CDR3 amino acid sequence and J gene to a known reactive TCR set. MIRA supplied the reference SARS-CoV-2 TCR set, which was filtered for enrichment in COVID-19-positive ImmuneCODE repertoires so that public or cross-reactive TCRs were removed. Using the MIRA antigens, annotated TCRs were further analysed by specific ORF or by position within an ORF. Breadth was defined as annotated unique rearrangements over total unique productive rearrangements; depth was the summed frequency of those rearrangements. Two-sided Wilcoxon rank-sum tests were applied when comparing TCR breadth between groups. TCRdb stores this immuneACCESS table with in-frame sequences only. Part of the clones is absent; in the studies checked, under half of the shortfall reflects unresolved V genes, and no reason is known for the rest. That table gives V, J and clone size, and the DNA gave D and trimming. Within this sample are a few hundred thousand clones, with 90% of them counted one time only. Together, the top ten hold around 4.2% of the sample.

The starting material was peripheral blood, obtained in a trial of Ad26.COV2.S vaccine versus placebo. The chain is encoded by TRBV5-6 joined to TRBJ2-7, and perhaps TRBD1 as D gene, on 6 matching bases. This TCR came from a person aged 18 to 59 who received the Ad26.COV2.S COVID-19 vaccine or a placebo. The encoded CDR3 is CASSSGTGNHEQYF. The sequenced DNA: TGTGCCAGCAGCTCCGGAACAGGGAACCACGAGCAGTACTTC. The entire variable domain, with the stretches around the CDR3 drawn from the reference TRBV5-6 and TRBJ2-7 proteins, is DAGVTQSPTHLIKTRGQQVTLRCSPKSGHDTVSWYQQALGQGPQFIFQYYEEEERQRGNFPDRFSGHQFPNYSSELNVNALLLGDSALYLCASSSGTGNHEQYFGPGTRLTVT.